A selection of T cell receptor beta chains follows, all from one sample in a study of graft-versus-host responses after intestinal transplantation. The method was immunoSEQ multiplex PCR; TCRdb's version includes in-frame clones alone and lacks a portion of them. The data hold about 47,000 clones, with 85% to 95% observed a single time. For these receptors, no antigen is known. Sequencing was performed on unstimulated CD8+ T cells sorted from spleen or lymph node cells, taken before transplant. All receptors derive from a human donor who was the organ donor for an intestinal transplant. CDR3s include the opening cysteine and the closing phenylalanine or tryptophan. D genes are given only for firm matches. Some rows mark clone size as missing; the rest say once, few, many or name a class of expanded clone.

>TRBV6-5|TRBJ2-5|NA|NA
TGTGCCAGCAGTTACTCTCAGGGTCCAGAGACCCAGTACTTC
CASSYSQGPETQYF
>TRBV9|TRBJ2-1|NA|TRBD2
TGTGCCAGCAGCGATGATACTAGCGGCTCAAATGAGCAGTTCTTC
CASSDDTSGSNEQFF
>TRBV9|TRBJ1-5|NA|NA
TGTGCCAGCAGCGTAGCGGGGGAGCAGCCCCAGCATTTT
CASSVAGEQPQHF
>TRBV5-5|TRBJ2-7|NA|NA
TGTGCCAGCAGCGCCCTCAGGGTACACGAGCAGTACTTC
CASSALRVHEQYF
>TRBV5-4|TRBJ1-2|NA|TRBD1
TGTGCCAGCAGCTTGGACAGGGGGGACTATGGCTACACCTTC
CASSLDRGDYGYTF
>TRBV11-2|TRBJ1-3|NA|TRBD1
TGTGCCAGCAGCCGGACAGGGAACACCATATATTTT
CASSRTGNTIYF
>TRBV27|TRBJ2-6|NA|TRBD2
TGTGCCAGCAGCACCGGGGGGGGTTTCGCTGGGGCCAACGTCCTGACTTTC
CASSTGGGFAGANVLTF
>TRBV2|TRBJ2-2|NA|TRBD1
TGTGCCAGCATAGAGGGACAGGGGAACACCGGGGAGCTGTTTTTT
CASIEGQGNTGELFF
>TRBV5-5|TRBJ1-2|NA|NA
TGTGCCAGCAGCTTTTCAGGGTCGTCTAACTATGGCTACACCTTC
CASSFSGSSNYGYTF
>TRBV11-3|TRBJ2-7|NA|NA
TGTGCCAGCAGCTTTCCCGGAGTTTCCTACGAGCAGTACTTC
CASSFPGVSYEQYF
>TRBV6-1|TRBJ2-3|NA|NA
TGTGCCAGCAGTGAAGTCCCACGGGCAGATACGCAGTATTTT
CASSEVPRADTQYF
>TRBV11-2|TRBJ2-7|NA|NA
TGTGCCAGCAGCTTAGATCAACAGTCCTACGGCTACGAGCAGTACTTC
CASSLDQQSYGYEQYF
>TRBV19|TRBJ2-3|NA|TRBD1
TGTGCCAGTAGTAGACGAGACAGGGTCAGCACAGATACGCAGTATTTT
CASSRRDRVSTDTQYF
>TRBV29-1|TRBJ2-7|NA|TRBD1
TGCAGCGTAGAGGGGGCTTTTCCCGCCTACGAGCAGTACTTC
CSVEGAFPAYEQYF
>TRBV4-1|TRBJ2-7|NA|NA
TGCGCCAGCAGCCAAGATCTGGGGGGTCCCTACGAGCAGTACTTC
CASSQDLGGPYEQYF
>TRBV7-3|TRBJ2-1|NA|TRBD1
TGTGCCAGCAGCTTACCCTTCGAAGACGGGACAGGGGCGAATGAGCAGTTCTTC
CASSLPFEDGTGANEQFF
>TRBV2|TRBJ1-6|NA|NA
TGTGCCAGCATTATCGGCAGGGTCTATAATTCACCCCTCCACTTT
CASIIGRVYNSPLHF
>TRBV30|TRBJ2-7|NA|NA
TGTGCCTGGAGTGTATTTTACGAGCAGTACTTC
CAWSVFYEQYF
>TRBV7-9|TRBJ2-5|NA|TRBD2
TGTGCCAGCAGCATTAGACTAGCGGGCTGGGAGACCCAGTACTTC
CASSIRLAGWETQYF
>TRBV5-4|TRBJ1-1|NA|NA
TGTGCCAGCAGCTTGGACACAGGGACGAACACTGAAGCTTTCTTT
CASSLDTGTNTEAFF
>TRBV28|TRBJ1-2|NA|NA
TGTGCCAGCAGTTACGGGACTCTCTACACCTTC
CASSYGTLYTF
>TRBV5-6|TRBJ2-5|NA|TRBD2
TGTGCCAGCAGCTTTGGACTAGCGGGGGAGACCCAGTACTTC
CASSFGLAGETQYF
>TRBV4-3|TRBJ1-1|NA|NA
TGCGCCAGCAGCCAAGGGCCAGGTATGAACACTGAAGCTTTCTTT
CASSQGPGMNTEAFF
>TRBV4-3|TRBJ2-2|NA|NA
TGCGCCAGCAGCCAAGTTGGCGGGGAGCTGTTTTTT
CASSQVGGELFF
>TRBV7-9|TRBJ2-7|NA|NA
TGTGCCAGCAGCGGAGGACCCACCTCCTACGAGCAGTACTTC
CASSGGPTSYEQYF
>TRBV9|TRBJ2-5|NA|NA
TGTGCCAGCAGCGTCCAACAGAGCTGGGAGACCCAGTACTTC
CASSVQQSWETQYF
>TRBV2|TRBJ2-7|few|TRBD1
TGTGCCAGCAGTGACCCAGGACAGGGCATTGAAAGCGAGCAGTACTTC
CASSDPGQGIESEQYF
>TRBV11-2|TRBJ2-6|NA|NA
TGTGCCAGCAGCTTAGATCATCCGGAGTCTTCTGGGGCCAACGTCCTGACTTTC
CASSLDHPESSGANVLTF
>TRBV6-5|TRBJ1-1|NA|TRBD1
TGTGCCAGCAGTTACGGGACAGCTAACACTGAAGCTTTCTTT
CASSYGTANTEAFF
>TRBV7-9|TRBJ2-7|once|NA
TGTGCCAGCAGCTCCAGCGGGGACAGCTCCTACGAGCAGTACTTC
CASSSSGDSSYEQYF
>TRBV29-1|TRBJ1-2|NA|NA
TGCAGCGTTGCGGCGGTTGACTGGAACTATGGCTACACCTTC
CSVAAVDWNYGYTF
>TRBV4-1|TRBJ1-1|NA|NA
TGCGCCAGCAGCCATCAGAACGCTAACACTGAAGCTTTCTTT
CASSHQNANTEAFF
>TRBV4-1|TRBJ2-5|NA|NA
TGCGCCAGCAGCCAAGGAGTTGACGGGGACCAAGAGACCCAGTACTTC
CASSQGVDGDQETQYF
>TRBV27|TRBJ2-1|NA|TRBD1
TGTGCCAGCAGTTTAGGGCAGGGGGCGTACAATGAGCAGTTCTTC
CASSLGQGAYNEQFF
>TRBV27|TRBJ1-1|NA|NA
TGTGCCAGCAGGTTGGTAGGGATGAACACTGAAGCTTTCTTT
CASRLVGMNTEAFF
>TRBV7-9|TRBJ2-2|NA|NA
TGTGCCAGCAGCCCGACCCCCGCTGCGAACACCGGGGAGCTGTTTTTT
CASSPTPAANTGELFF
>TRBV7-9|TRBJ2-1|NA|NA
TGTGCCAGCAGCTCAAACCGGGACATGGAGGACAATGAGCAGTTCTTC
CASSSNRDMEDNEQFF
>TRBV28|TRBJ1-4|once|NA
TGTGCCAGCAGGCGGGAGGACAATGAAAAACTGTTTTTT
CASRREDNEKLFF
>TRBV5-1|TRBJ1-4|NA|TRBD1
TGCGCCAGCAGCTCGAGTACAGGGGGACAAGGAAAACTGTTTTTT
CASSSSTGGQGKLFF
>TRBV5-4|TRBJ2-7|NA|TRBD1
TGTGCCAGCAGCGCCGGGACAGGGGGATACGAGCAGTACTTC
CASSAGTGGYEQYF
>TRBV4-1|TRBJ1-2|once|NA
TGCGCCAGCAGCCAAGGGGGTACCGGTAACTATGGCTACACCTTC
CASSQGGTGNYGYTF
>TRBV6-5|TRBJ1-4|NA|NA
TGTGCCAGCAGTTACTCGATCGGGCAGCTTAATGAAAAACTGTTTTTT
CASSYSIGQLNEKLFF
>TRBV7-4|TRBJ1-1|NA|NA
TGTGCCAGCAGCTTACGGACTGAAGCTTTCTTT
CASSLRTEAFF
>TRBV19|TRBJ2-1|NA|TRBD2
TGTGCCAGTAGTATGGCGGGGGGGCCTAACAATGAGCAGTTCTTC
CASSMAGGPNNEQFF
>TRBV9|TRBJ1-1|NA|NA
TGTGCCAGCAGCGTAGTCTCCACTGAAGCTTTCTTT
CASSVVSTEAFF
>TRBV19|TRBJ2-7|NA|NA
TGTGCCAGTAGTATAGTGGCGGGGAGTGGCTACGAGCAGTACTTC
CASSIVAGSGYEQYF
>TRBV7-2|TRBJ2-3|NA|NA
TGTGCCAGCAGCTTCGAGTTTGGGGCAGATACGCAGTATTTT
CASSFEFGADTQYF
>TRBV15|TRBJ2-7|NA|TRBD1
TGTGCCACCAGCAGAGATCAGGGGGAGACCTACGAGCAGTACTTC
CATSRDQGETYEQYF
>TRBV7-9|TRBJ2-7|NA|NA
TGTGCCAGCAGCGAGAGCCCCTACGAGCAGTACTTC
CASSESPYEQYF
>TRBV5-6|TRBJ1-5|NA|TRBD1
TGTGCCAGCAGCCTAAGGACAGGGGTGGGCCAGCCCCAGCATTTT
CASSLRTGVGQPQHF
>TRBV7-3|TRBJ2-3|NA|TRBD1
TGTGCCAGCGCGGCAGGGGGCCTGGATACGCAGTATTTT
CASAAGGLDTQYF
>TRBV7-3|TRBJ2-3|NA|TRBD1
TGTGCCAGCAGCCGACAGGGTGGCACAGATACGCAGTATTTT
CASSRQGGTDTQYF
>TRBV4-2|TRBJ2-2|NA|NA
TGTGCCAGCAGCCAAGCCGAGAACACCGGGGAGCTGTTTTTT
CASSQAENTGELFF